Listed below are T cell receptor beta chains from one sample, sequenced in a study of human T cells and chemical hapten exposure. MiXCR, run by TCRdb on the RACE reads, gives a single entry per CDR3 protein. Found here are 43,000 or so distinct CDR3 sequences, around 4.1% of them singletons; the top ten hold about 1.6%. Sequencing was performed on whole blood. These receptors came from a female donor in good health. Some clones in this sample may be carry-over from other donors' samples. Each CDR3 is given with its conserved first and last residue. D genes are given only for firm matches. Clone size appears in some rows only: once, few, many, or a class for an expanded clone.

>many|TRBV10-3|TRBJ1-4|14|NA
TGTGCCACCTCCGAACGGTCAACTAATGAAAAACTGTTTTTT
CATSERSTNEKLFF
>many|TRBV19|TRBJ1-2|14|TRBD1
TGTGCCACCCTGGACAGGGGGGGATCGGATGGCTACACCTTC
CATLDRGGSDGYTF
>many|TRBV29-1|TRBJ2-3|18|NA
TGCAGCGTTGAAGATAATAGTGGAGGGGGCCTAAACACAGATACGCAGTATTTT
CSVEDNSGGGLNTDTQYF
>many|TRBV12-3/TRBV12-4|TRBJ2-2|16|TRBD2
TGTGCCAGCAGTCCCCGGCTAGCGGGGAATGCCGGGGAGCTGTTTTTT
CASSPRLAGNAGELFF
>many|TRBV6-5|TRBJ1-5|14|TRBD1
TGTGCCAGCAGCAGGACAGGGGAATATCAGCCCCAGCATTTT
CASSRTGEYQPQHF
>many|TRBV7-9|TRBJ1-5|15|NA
TGTGCCAGCAGCTTAGGGCAGGGTCCCAATCAGCCCCAGCATTTT
CASSLGQGPNQPQHF
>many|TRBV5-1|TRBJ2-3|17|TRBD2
TGCGCCAGCAGCTTATCCCCCTCAGCGGGGGCCACAGATACGCAGTATTTT
CASSLSPSAGATDTQYF
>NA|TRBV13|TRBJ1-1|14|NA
TGTGCCAGCAGCTTAGGACAGGGAGGAACTGAAGCTTTCTTT
CASSLGQGGTEAFF
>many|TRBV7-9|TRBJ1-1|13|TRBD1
TGTGCCAGCAGCCCAAGGGACAGACTTTCCGCTTTCTTT
CASSPRDRLSAFF
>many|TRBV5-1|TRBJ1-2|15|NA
TGCGCCAGCAGCTTGGAATCTGGGAAACGGTATGGCTACACCTTC
CASSLESGKRYGYTF
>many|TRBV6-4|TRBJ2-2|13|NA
TGTGCCAGCAAAGGGACGGACACCGGGGAGCTGTTTTTT
CASKGTDTGELFF